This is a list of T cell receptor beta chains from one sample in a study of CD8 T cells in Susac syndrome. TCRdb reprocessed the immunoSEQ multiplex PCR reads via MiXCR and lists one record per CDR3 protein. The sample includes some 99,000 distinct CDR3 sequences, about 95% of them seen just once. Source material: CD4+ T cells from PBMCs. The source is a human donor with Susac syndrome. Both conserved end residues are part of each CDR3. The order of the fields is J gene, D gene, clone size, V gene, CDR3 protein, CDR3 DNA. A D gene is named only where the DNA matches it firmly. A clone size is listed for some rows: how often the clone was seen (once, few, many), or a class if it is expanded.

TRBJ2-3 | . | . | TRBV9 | CASSRTDYTDTQYF | TGTGCCAGCAGTCGGACTGACTACACAGATACGCAGTATTTT
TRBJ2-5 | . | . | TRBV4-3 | CASSQFRGGLETQYF | TGCGCCAGCAGCCAATTCAGGGGGGGCCTAGAGACCCAGTACTTC
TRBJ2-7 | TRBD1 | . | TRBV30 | CAWSVGTGGYEQYF | TGTGCCTGGAGTGTAGGGACAGGGGGCTACGAGCAGTACTTC
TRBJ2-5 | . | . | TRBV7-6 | CASSSAVVETQYF | TGTGCCAGCAGCTCCGCGGTGGTAGAGACCCAGTACTTC
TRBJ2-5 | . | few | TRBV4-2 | CASSQDSYQETQYF | TGTGCCAGCAGCCAGGACAGCTACCAAGAGACCCAGTACTTC
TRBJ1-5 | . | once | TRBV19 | CASSTLDGYDQPQHF | TGTGCCAGTAGTACTCTGGACGGTTATGATCAGCCCCAGCATTTT
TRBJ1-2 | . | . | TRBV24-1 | CATSDPGQGYTF | TGTGCCACCAGTGACCCCGGACAGGGCTACACCTTC
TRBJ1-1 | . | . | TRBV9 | CASSVALNTEAFF | TGTGCCAGCAGCGTAGCGTTGAACACTGAAGCTTTCTTT
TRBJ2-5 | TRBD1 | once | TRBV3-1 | CASRTGGETQYF | TGTGCCAGCAGGACAGGGGGGGAGACCCAGTACTTC
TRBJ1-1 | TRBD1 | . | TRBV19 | CASSSPGQSNTEAFF | TGTGCCAGTAGTTCCCCGGGACAGTCGAACACTGAAGCTTTCTTT
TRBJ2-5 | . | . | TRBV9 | CASSALRTEGGLETQYF | TGTGCCAGCAGCGCACTACGCACTGAGGGGGGCTTGGAGACCCAGTACTTC
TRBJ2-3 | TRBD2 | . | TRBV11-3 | CASSPRDYTDTQYF | TGTGCCAGCAGCCCCCGGGACTACACAGATACGCAGTATTTT
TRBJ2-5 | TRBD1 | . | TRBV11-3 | CASSLTGQQETQYF | TGTGCCAGCAGCCTCACGGGACAGCAAGAGACCCAGTACTTC
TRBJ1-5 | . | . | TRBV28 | CASSFVDQPQHF | TGTGCCAGCAGTTTTGTCGATCAGCCCCAGCATTTT
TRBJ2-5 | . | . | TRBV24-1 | CATSEGGTQETQYF | TGTGCCACCAGTGAGGGCGGAACCCAAGAGACCCAGTACTTC